The 2 T cell receptor beta chains given below trace back to one sample, sequenced in a study of blood T cell repertoires in COVID-19. The data were produced by immunoSEQ multiplex PCR, yet TCRdb's version contains in-frame clones alone and is incomplete. This table has around 170,000 clones, roughly four fifths appearing once. The material sequenced was peripheral blood. The origin of the receptors is an older woman with COVID-19, enrolled during active disease.

The chain has TRBV5-1 and TRBJ1-3; D perhaps matches TRBD1 (5 bases). This CDR3 spans 16 amino acids. V lost 0 bases and J 0 bases, leaving 10 bases between the germline ends. Germline lookup yields CDR1 SGHRS and CDR2 YFSETQ. The CDR3 DNA is TGCGCCAGCAGCTTGGGACAGCAAGGCTCTGGAAACACCATATATTTT. Protein product: CASSLGQQGSGNTIYF.

This chain uses TRBV28 with TRBJ2-4; D call uncertain. From germline, CDR1 is MDHEN and CDR2 SYDVKM. V lost 6 bases and J lost 1, with 10 bases in between. The CDR3 runs to 14 residues. The CDR3 DNA follows: TGTGCCAGCAGCCCCCCATTGGCCAAAAACATTCAGTACTTC. Translation gives CASSPPLAKNIQYF.